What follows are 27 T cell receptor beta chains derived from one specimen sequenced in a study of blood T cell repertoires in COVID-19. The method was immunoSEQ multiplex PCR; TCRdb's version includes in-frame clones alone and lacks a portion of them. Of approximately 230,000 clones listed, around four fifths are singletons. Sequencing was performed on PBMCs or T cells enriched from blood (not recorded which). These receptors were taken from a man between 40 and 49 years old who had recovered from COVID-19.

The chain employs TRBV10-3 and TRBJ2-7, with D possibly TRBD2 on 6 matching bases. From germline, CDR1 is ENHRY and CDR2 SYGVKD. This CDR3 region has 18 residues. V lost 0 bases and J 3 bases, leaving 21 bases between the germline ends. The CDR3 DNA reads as TGTGCCATCAGTGAGTCGGGAGCGGGCCTTAGAAGCTTCTACGAGCAGTACTTC. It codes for CAISESGAGLRSFYEQYF.

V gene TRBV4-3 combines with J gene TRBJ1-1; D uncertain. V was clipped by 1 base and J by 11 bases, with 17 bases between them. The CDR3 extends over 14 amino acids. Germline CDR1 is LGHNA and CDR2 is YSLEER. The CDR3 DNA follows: TGCGCCAGCAGCCAAGTTTACTCAGGTGGTTTGGCTTTCTTT. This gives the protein CASSQVYSGGLAFF.

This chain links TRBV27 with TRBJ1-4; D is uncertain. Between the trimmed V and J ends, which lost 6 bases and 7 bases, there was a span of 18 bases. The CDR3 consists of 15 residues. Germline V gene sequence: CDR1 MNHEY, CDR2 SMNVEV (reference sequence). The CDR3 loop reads CASRSARVIGEKLFF. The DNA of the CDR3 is TGTGCCAGCAGAAGTGCGAGGGTGATAGGTGAAAAACTGTTTTTT.

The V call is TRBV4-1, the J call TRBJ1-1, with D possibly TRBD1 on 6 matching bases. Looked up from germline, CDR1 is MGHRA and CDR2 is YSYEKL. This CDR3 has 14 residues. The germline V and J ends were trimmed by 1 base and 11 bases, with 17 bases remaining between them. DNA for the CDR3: TGCGCCAGCAGCCAAGTGACAGGTTCGGTCCTGGCTTTCTTT. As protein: CASSQVTGSVLAFF.

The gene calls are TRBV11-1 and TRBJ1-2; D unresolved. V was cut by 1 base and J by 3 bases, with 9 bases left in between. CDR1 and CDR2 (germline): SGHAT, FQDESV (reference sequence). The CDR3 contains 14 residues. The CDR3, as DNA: TGTGCCAGCAGCTTAGGGAGAGAACACTATGGCTACACCTTC. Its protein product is CASSLGREHYGYTF. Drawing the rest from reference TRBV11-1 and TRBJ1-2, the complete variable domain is EAEVAQSPRYKITEKSQAVAFWCDPISGHATLYWYRQILGQGPELLVQFQDESVVDDSQLPKDRFSAERLKGVDSTLKIQPAELGDSAMYLCASSLGREHYGYTFGSGTRLTVV.

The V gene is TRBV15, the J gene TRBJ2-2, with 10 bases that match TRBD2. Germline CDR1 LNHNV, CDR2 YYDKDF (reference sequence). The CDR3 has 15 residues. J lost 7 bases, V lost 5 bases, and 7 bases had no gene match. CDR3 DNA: TGTGCCACCAGCCCGGGACTAGCGATTGTCGGGGAGCTGTTTTTT. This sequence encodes CATSPGLAIVGELFF.

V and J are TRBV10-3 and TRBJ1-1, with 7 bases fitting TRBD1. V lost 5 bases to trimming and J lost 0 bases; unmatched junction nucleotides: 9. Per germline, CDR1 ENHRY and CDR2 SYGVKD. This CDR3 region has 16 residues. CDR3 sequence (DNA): TGTGCCATCAGTCTGGGACAGTGGGATATGAACACTGAAGCTTTCTTT. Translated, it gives CAISLGQWDMNTEAFF.

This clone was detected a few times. The CDR3 DNA is TGTGCCAGCAGCCCACAGAACAATCAGCCCCAGCATTTT. Protein product: CASSPQNNQPQHF. This chain connects TRBV28 to TRBJ1-5; D not certain. Trimming pared 6 bases from V and 3 bases from J, leaving 9 bases between. This CDR3 spans 13 amino acids. CDR1 is MDHEN and CDR2 is SYDVKM in the germline V gene.

CDR3 amino acids: CASSLAGGLTDTQYF. The CDR3 nucleotides are TGTGCCAGCAGTTTAGCGGGGGGCCTCACAGATACGCAGTATTTT. The gene calls are TRBV28 and TRBJ2-3; TRBD2 matches at 8 bases. Looked up from germline, CDR1 is MDHEN and CDR2 is SYDVKM. After removal of 2 bases from V and 2 bases from J, the junction contained 3 bases not matched to a gene. CDR3 length equals 15 residues.

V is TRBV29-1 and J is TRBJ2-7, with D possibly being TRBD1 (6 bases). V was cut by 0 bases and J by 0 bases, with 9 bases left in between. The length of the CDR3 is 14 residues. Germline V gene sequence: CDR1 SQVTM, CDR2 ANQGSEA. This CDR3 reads CSVEDHRDSYEQYF. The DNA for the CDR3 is TGCAGCGTTGAAGATCACAGGGACTCCTACGAGCAGTACTTC.

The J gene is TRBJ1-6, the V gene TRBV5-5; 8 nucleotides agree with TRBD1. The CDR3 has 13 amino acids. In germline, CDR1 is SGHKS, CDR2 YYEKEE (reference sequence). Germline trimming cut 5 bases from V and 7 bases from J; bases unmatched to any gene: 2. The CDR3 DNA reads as TGTGCCAGCAGGGACAGGGACAATTCACCCCTCCACTTT. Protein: CASRDRDNSPLHF.

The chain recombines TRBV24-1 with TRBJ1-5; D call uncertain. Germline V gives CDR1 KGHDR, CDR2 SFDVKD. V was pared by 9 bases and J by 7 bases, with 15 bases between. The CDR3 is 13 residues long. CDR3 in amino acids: CATATLGGQPQHF. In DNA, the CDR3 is TGTGCCACCGCCACCCTCGGAGGGCAGCCCCAGCATTTT.

This CDR3 is CASRRGAGETQYF. The CDR3 nucleotides read TGTGCCAGCCGAAGAGGAGCCGGGGAGACCCAGTACTTC. The V call is TRBV28, the J call TRBJ2-5; D not certain. Germline CDR1 and CDR2: MDHEN and SYDVKM. Trimming shortened V by 8 bases and J by 5 bases, and 15 bases separated the two germline ends. The CDR3 totals 13 residues.

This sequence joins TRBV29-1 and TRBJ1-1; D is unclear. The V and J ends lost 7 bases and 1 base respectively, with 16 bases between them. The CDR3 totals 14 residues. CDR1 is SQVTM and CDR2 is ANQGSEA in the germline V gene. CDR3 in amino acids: CSANRVLSNTEAFF. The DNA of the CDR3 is TGCAGCGCGAACCGGGTCTTATCGAACACTGAAGCTTTCTTT. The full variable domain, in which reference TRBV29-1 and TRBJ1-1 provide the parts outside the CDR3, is SAVISQKPSRDICQRGTSLTIQCQVDSQVTMMFWYRQQPGQSLTLIATANQGSEATYESGFVIDKFPISRPNLTFSTLTVSNMSPEDSSIYLCSANRVLSNTEAFFGQGTRLTVV.

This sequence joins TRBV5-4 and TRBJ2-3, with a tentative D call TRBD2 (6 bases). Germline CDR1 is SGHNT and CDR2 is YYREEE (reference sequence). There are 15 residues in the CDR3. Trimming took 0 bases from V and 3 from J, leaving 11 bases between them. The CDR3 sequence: CASSLGRVWTDTQYF. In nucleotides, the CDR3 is TGTGCCAGCAGCTTGGGGAGGGTCTGGACAGATACGCAGTATTTT.

The CDR3 spells CSARAEGGYTF. CDR3 nucleotides: TGCAGTGCTAGGGCCGAGGGTGGCTACACCTTC. J is TRBJ1-2 and V is TRBV20-1; no firm D call. CDR3 length equals 11 residues. Per germline, CDR1 DFQATT and CDR2 SNEGSKA (reference sequence). V was cut by 3 bases and J by 7 bases, with 9 bases left in between.

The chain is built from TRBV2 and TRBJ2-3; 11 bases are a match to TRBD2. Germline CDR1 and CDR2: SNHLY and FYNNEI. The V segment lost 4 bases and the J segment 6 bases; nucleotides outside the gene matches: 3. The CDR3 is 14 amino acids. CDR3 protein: CASSGLAGRDTQYF. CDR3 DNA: TGTGCCAGCAGTGGACTAGCGGGGAGGGATACGCAGTATTTT.

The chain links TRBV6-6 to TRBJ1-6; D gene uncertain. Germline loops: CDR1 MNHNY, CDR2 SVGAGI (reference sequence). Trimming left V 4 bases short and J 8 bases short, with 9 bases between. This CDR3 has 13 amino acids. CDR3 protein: CASSWSLDSPLHF. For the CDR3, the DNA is TGTGCCAGCAGTTGGAGCTTAGATTCACCCCTCCACTTT.

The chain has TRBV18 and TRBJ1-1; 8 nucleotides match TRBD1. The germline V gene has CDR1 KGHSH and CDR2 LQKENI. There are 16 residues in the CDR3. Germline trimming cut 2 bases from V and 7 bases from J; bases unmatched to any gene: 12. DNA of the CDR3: TGTGCCAGCTCACCATTAATTGTCTCAGGGGGCGATGAAGCTTTCTTT. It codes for CASSPLIVSGGDEAFF.

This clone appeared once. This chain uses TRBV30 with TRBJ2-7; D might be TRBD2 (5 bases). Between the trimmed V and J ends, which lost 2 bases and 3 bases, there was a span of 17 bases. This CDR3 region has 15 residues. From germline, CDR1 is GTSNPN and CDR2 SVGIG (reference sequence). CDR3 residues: CAWSTPRKGDYEQYF. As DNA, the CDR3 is TGTGCCTGGAGTACCCCCCGGAAGGGAGACTACGAGCAGTACTTC. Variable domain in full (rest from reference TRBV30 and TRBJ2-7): SQTIHQWPATLVQPVGSPLSLECTVEGTSNPNLYWYRQAAGRGLQLLFYSVGIGQISSEVPQNLSASRPQDRQFILSSKKLLLSDSGFYLCAWSTPRKGDYEQYFGPGTRLTVT.

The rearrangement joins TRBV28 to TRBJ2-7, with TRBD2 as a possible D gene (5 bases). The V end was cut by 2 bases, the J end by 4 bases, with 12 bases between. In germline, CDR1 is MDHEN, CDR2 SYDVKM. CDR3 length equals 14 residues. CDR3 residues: CASSLTGGQYEQYF. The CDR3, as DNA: TGTGCCAGCAGTTTAACCGGCGGGCAGTACGAGCAGTACTTC.

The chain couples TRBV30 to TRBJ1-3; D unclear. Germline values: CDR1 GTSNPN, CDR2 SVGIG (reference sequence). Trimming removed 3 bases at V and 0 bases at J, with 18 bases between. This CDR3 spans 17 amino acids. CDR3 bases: TGTGCCTGGAGCACAATTATCCGGAGAACCTCTGGAAACACCATATATTTT. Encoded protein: CAWSTIIRRTSGNTIYF. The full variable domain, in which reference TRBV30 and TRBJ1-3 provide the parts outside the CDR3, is SQTIHQWPATLVQPVGSPLSLECTVEGTSNPNLYWYRQAAGRGLQLLFYSVGIGQISSEVPQNLSASRPQDRQFILSSKKLLLSDSGFYLCAWSTIIRRTSGNTIYFGEGSWLTVV.

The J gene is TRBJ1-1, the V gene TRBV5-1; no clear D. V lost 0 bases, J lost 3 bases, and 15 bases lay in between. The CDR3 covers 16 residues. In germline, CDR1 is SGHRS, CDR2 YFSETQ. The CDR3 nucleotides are TGCGCCAGCAGCTTGGAGGTCACTCGGAGGGACACTGAAGCTTTCTTT. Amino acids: CASSLEVTRRDTEAFF.

The CDR3, as DNA: TGCAGCGTTGTTAGAGCAGGTGCTGGAAACACCATATATTTT. Translated, it gives CSVVRAGAGNTIYF. The rearrangement joins TRBV29-1 to TRBJ1-3; D gene ambiguous. Germline V gives CDR1 SQVTM, CDR2 ANQGSEA. CDR3 size: 14 residues. Trimming cost V 4 bases and J 2 bases, with 12 bases left between them.

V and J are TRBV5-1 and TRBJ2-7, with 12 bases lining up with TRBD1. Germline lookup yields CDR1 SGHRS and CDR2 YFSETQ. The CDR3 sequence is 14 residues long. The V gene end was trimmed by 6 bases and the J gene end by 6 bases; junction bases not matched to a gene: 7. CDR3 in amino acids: CASKKGTGGFEQYF. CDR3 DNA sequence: TGCGCCAGCAAGAAAGGGACAGGGGGCTTCGAGCAGTACTTC.

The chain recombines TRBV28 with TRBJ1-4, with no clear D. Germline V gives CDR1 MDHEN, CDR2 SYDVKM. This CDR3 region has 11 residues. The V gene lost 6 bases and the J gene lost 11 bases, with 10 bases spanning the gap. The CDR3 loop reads CASSRARKLFF. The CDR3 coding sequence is TGTGCCAGCAGCCGTGCTCGGAAACTGTTTTTT.

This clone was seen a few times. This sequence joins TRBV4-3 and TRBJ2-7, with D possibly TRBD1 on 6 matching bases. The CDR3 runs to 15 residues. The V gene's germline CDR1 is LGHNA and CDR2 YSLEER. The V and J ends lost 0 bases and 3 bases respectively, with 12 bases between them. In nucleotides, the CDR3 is TGCGCCAGCAGCCAAGAATGGCAGGGGTACTACGAGCAGTACTTC. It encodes CASSQEWQGYYEQYF.